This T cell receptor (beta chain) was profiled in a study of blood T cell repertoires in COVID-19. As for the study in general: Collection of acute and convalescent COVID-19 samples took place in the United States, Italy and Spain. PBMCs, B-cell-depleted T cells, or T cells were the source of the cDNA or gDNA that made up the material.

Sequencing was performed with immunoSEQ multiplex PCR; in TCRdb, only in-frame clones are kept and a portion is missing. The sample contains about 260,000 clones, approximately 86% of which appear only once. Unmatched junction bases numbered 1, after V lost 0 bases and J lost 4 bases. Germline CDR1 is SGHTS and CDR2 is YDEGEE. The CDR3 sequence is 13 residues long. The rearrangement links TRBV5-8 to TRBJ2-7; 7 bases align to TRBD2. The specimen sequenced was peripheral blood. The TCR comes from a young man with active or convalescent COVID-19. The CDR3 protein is CASSLGGGYEQYF. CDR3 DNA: TGTGCCAGCAGCTTGGGCGGGGGATACGAGCAGTACTTC.